This T cell receptor (beta chain) emerged from a study of T cells in Graves' hyperthyroidism and ophthalmopathy. TCR beta CDR3 regions were amplified from RNA. HTBI primers drove first-round RT-PCR of the TCR CDR3. TCRdb recomputed calls from the multiplex PCR reads with MiXCR, one row per CDR3 protein. The table records around 250,000 distinct CDR3 sequences, roughly 22% of them present only once. CDR3 length equals 16 residues. Germline CDR1 SGHRS, CDR2 YFSETQ. V lost 5 bases and J lost 0, with 15 bases in between. Ten or more counts support this clonotype. No antigen is known for it. Study observations and caveats: Patients with ophthalmopathy were separated from those with stable hyperthyroidism by a 13 V-J model.

Investigators excluded patients with uncontrolled infection, other autoimmune disease, pregnancy or lactation. The source of this sequence is a woman between 35 and 50 years old with Graves' ophthalmopathy. Sequenced sample: blood. The chain has TRBV5-1 and TRBJ2-4; D could derive from TRBD1 or TRBD2 (5 bases each). CDR3 coding DNA: TGCGCCAGCAGTTTCGGGGCAGGACTAGCCAAAAACATTCAGTACTTC. Translation: CASSFGAGLAKNIQYF.